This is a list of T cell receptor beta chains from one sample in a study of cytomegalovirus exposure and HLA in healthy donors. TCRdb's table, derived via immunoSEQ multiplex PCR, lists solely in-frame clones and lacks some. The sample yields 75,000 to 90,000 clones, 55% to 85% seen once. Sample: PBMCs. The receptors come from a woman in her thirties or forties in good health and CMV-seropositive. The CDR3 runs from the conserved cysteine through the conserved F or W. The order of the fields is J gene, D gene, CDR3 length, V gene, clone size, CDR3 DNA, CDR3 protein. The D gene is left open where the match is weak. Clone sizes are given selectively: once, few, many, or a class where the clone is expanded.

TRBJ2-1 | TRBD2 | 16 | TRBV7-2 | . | TGTGCCAGCAGCCCCGGGGGTAGCGGGGGGGTTAATGAGCAGTTCTTC | CASSPGGSGGVNEQFF
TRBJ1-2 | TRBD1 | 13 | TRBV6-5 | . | TGTGCCAGCAGGGCGGACAGGGCCTATGGCTACACCTTC | CASRADRAYGYTF
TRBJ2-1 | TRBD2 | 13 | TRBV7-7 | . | TGTGCCAGCAGCCTCCAGACTAGCAGTGAGCAGTTCTTC | CASSLQTSSEQFF
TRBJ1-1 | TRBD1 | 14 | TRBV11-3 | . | TGTGCCAGCAGCTTAGATGGGACAGGTACTGAAGCTTTCTTT | CASSLDGTGTEAFF
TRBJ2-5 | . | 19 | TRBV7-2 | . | TGTGCCAGCAGCTTAGTAACCTCCTTTAAGATAGCGGCGCAAGAGACCCAGTACTTC | CASSLVTSFKIAAQETQYF
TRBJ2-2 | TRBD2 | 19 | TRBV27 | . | TGTGCCAGCAGTTTATTGTCCCTAGCGGGGGGCCTGAACACCGGGGAGCTGTTTTTT | CASSLLSLAGGLNTGELFF
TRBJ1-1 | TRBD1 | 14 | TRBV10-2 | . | TGCGCCACCGATCCCGGGACAGGGGAGACTGAAGCTTTCTTT | CATDPGTGETEAFF
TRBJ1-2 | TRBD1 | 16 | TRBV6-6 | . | TGTGCCAGCAGTTACGGGGGGGACAGGGGGCCGTATGGCTACACCTTC | CASSYGGDRGPYGYTF
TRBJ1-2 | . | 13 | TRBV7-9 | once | TGTGCCAGCAGCCCGTTGGAGTTCTATGGCTACACCTTC | CASSPLEFYGYTF
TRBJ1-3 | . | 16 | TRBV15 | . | TGTGCCACCAGCAGGGACCGACAGACCTCTGGAAACACCATATATTTT | CATSRDRQTSGNTIYF
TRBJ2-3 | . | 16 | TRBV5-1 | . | TGCGCCAGCAGCCCGGGTTTAGAGCTTAGCACAGATACGCAGTATTTT | CASSPGLELSTDTQYF
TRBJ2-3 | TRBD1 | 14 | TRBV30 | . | TGTGCCTGGAAGGACAGGGGATTCACAGATACGCAGTATTTT | CAWKDRGFTDTQYF
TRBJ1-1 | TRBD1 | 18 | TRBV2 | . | TGTGCCAGCAGTGACCACAGGGGGCCCGTGGCCCGCAACCCTGAAGCTTTCTTT | CASSDHRGPVARNPEAFF
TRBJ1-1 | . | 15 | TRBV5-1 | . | TGCGCCAGCAGCTTGGTGGGCAGGCCGAACACTGAAGCTTTCTTT | CASSLVGRPNTEAFF